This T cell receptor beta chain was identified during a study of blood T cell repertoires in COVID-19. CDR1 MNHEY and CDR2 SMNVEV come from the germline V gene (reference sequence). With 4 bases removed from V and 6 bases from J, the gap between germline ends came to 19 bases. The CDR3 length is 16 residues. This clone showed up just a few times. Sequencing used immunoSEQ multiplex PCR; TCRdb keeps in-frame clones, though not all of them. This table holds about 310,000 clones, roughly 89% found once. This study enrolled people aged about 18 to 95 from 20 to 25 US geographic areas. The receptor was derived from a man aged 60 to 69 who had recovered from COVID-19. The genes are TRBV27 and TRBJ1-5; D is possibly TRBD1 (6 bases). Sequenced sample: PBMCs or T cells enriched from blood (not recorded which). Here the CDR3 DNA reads TGTGCCAGCAGTTGCGGAGAGGGGGAGAGAGGTCAGCCCCAGCATTTT. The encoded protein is CASSCGEGERGQPQHF.